This note documents a single TCR beta chain sequence. The data originate from a study of blood T cell repertoires in COVID-19. Background on the study: Whether acute or convalescent, the COVID-19 samples came from the United States, Italy and Spain. Sources were T cells, B-cell-depleted T cells, or PBMCs; the material itself was cDNA or gDNA.

The germline gives CDR1 MNHNY, CDR2 SVGAGI (reference sequence). The CDR3 loop spans 15 amino acids. V was pared by 2 bases and J by 7 bases, with 4 bases of the junction left unmatched. Authors' data handling: Cell counts per sample came from amplifying reference gene primers. Sequencing used immunoSEQ multiplex PCR; TCRdb keeps in-frame clones, though not all of them. Clone size and the V and J calls come from that table; the DNA yielded D and trimming. This table holds 130,000 or so clones, 87% found once. Input material: peripheral blood. This sequence originates from a woman in her 50s with acute or convalescent COVID-19. This chain links TRBV6-6 with TRBJ2-2; the match to TRBD2 covers 10 bases. The CDR3 region has the DNA TGTGCCAGCAGTTACCTAGCGGGAGATGGCGGGGAGCTGTTTTTT. Translated: CASSYLAGDGGELFF.